This T cell receptor beta chain was recovered during a study of cytomegalovirus exposure and HLA in healthy donors. As to this clone: Antigen: not known.

Both 60 Vbeta primers and 13 Jbeta primers went into the PCR. Produced via immunoSEQ multiplex PCR; TCRdb's table is partial and in-frame only. The sample has 95,000 to 150,000 clones, 80% seen once. Study results and limitations: Fewer N-insertions than the roughly 650-donor mean were reportedly shown by an Asian-associated ancestry cluster in a later analysis.

The CDR3 covers 14 residues. Trimming at V came to 5 bases and at J to 5 bases, leaving 7 bases not matched to a gene. CDR1 is SGHVS, CDR2 FNYEAQ, per germline. The sequenced sample consisted of PBMCs. The source of this sequence is a female donor in good health and CMV-seropositive. V usage is TRBV7-6 and J usage is TRBJ1-2; TRBD1 agrees at 8 bases. This CDR3 reads CASSPGTGLYGYTF. The CDR3 DNA is TGTGCCAGCAGCCCAGGGACAGGACTTTATGGCTACACCTTC.